These T cell receptor beta chains were read from a single sample in a study of shared clonotypes between healthy human individuals. Here immunoSEQ multiplex PCR was the method, and the copy in TCRdb shows in-frame clones only, minus some. The sample consists of roughly 1,800,000 clones, roughly 94% of them appearing once. Sequencing used naive CD8+ T cells sorted from blood. The receptor source for this set is a young man in good health. Both conserved end residues are part of each CDR3. A D gene is named only where the DNA matches it firmly. A row's size may be missing; if present it is once, few, many or a size class.

d_call: .
v_call: TRBV7-9
cdr3_length: 12
j_call: TRBJ2-7
clone_size: .
cdr3_nt: TGTGCCAGCAAGGGGGACGGCTACGAGCAGTACTTC
cdr3_aa: CASKGDGYEQYF

d_call: TRBD1
v_call: TRBV7-7
cdr3_length: 14
j_call: TRBJ2-7
clone_size: .
cdr3_nt: TGTGCTAGCTCAGCCGGGACAGGGGGCTACGAGCAGTACTTC
cdr3_aa: CASSAGTGGYEQYF

d_call: .
v_call: TRBV6-6
cdr3_length: 12
j_call: TRBJ2-3
clone_size: .
cdr3_nt: TGTGCCAGCAGTTACTCGGTCGATACGCAGTATTTT
cdr3_aa: CASSYSVDTQYF

d_call: TRBD1
v_call: TRBV5-1
cdr3_length: 14
j_call: TRBJ1-1
clone_size: .
cdr3_nt: TGCGCCAGCAGCCCACAGGGGCAGAGCACTGAAGCTTTCTTT
cdr3_aa: CASSPQGQSTEAFF

d_call: .
v_call: TRBV9
cdr3_length: 14
j_call: TRBJ1-2
clone_size: .
cdr3_nt: TGTGCCAGCAGCGTGGCCCGGGGGGGAGTTGGCTACACCTTC
cdr3_aa: CASSVARGGVGYTF

d_call: TRBD2
v_call: TRBV6-5
cdr3_length: 16
j_call: TRBJ2-2
clone_size: .
cdr3_nt: TGTGCCAGCAGTTGGGGAGGGAGGGCCGTATACGGGGAGCTGTTTTTT
cdr3_aa: CASSWGGRAVYGELFF

d_call: .
v_call: TRBV7-9
cdr3_length: 14
j_call: TRBJ2-7
clone_size: once
cdr3_nt: TGTGCCAGCAGCGGCCCCCCGACAGCCTACGAGCAGTACTTC
cdr3_aa: CASSGPPTAYEQYF

d_call: .
v_call: TRBV6-1
cdr3_length: 12
j_call: TRBJ2-1
clone_size: .
cdr3_nt: TGTGCCAGCAGTGAACCTGGGAATGAGCAGTTCTTC
cdr3_aa: CASSEPGNEQFF

d_call: .
v_call: TRBV30
cdr3_length: 16
j_call: TRBJ2-7
clone_size: .
cdr3_nt: TGTGCCTGGAGTGTGCTTTTTGAGACAGGCCCCTACGAGCAGTACTTC
cdr3_aa: CAWSVLFETGPYEQYF

d_call: .
v_call: TRBV10-1
cdr3_length: 13
j_call: TRBJ2-2
clone_size: once
cdr3_nt: TGCGCCAGCAGTGAGGTCGGAATCGGGGAGCTGTTTTTT
cdr3_aa: CASSEVGIGELFF

d_call: .
v_call: TRBV19
cdr3_length: 13
j_call: TRBJ2-1
clone_size: once
cdr3_nt: TGTGCCAGTAGTATATATCTATCAAGTGAGCAGTTCTTC
cdr3_aa: CASSIYLSSEQFF

d_call: .
v_call: TRBV7-3
cdr3_length: 13
j_call: TRBJ1-2
clone_size: .
cdr3_nt: TGTGCCAGCAGCTTAAACACTAACTATGGCTACACCTTC
cdr3_aa: CASSLNTNYGYTF

d_call: TRBD2
v_call: TRBV7-6
cdr3_length: 17
j_call: TRBJ2-1
clone_size: .
cdr3_nt: TGTGCCAGCAGCTTGACTTTTAGCGGGAGCCCCTACAATGAGCAGTTCTTC
cdr3_aa: CASSLTFSGSPYNEQFF

d_call: .
v_call: TRBV18
cdr3_length: 15
j_call: TRBJ2-1
clone_size: .
cdr3_nt: TGTGCCAGCTCACCGCGGGATATCCCCTACAATGAGCAGTTCTTC
cdr3_aa: CASSPRDIPYNEQFF

d_call: .
v_call: TRBV27
cdr3_length: 15
j_call: TRBJ1-2
clone_size: .
cdr3_nt: TGTGCCAGCAGTTTGACCAGCGACAAAGGCGGTGGCTACACCTTC
cdr3_aa: CASSLTSDKGGGYTF

d_call: TRBD2
v_call: TRBV9
cdr3_length: 18
j_call: TRBJ2-4
clone_size: .
cdr3_nt: TGTGCCAGCAGCGTAGGCAATCCGAGCGGGGAGGGCAAAAACATTCAGTACTTC
cdr3_aa: CASSVGNPSGEGKNIQYF

d_call: .
v_call: TRBV27
cdr3_length: 14
j_call: TRBJ2-2
clone_size: .
cdr3_nt: TGTGCCAGCAGTTTAGATGGCGGGACCGGGGAGCTGTTTTTT
cdr3_aa: CASSLDGGTGELFF

d_call: .
v_call: TRBV6-4
cdr3_length: 12
j_call: TRBJ2-1
clone_size: .
cdr3_nt: TGTGCCAGCAGTGGCAAATGGGGTGAGCAGTTCTTC
cdr3_aa: CASSGKWGEQFF

d_call: .
v_call: TRBV29-1
cdr3_length: 14
j_call: TRBJ2-5
clone_size: .
cdr3_nt: TGCAGCGCTGACCTGGTATCAAGGCAAGAGACCCAGTACTTC
cdr3_aa: CSADLVSRQETQYF

d_call: .
v_call: TRBV21-1
cdr3_length: 19
j_call: TRBJ2-6
clone_size: .
cdr3_nt: .
cdr3_aa: CASSERSKAVGPGANVLTF

d_call: .
v_call: TRBV4-1
cdr3_length: 13
j_call: TRBJ2-7
clone_size: .
cdr3_nt: TGCGCCAGCAGCCAAGAGGGATCCCGTGAGCAGTACTTC
cdr3_aa: CASSQEGSREQYF

d_call: .
v_call: TRBV13
cdr3_length: 16
j_call: TRBJ2-5
clone_size: .
cdr3_nt: TGTGCCAGCAGCCTTAGAAGGGCGGCGGACCAAGAGACCCAGTACTTC
cdr3_aa: CASSLRRAADQETQYF

d_call: .
v_call: TRBV14
cdr3_length: 13
j_call: TRBJ1-2
clone_size: .
cdr3_nt: TGTGCCAGCAGCCTACTGGTCTCTGGTGGCTACACCTTC
cdr3_aa: CASSLLVSGGYTF

d_call: TRBD1
v_call: TRBV10-3
cdr3_length: 11
j_call: TRBJ1-1
clone_size: .
cdr3_nt: TGTGCCATAGCGACAGGGGGTGAAGCTTTCTTT
cdr3_aa: CAIATGGEAFF

d_call: TRBD1
v_call: TRBV4-1
cdr3_length: 17
j_call: TRBJ1-4
clone_size: once
cdr3_nt: TGCGCCAGCAGCCAAGTATTCTCAGGACAGGGGAATGAAAAACTGTTTTTT
cdr3_aa: CASSQVFSGQGNEKLFF

d_call: .
v_call: TRBV14
cdr3_length: 17
j_call: TRBJ1-2
clone_size: .
cdr3_nt: TGTGCCAGCAGCCCTGGGGGAGAGGCTTTCCCTAACTATGGCTACACCTTC
cdr3_aa: CASSPGGEAFPNYGYTF

d_call: .
v_call: TRBV27
cdr3_length: 13
j_call: TRBJ2-7
clone_size: .
cdr3_nt: TGTGCCAGCAAAGGGCAGGCCTTCTACGAGCAGTACTTC
cdr3_aa: CASKGQAFYEQYF

d_call: .
v_call: TRBV4-2
cdr3_length: 14
j_call: TRBJ2-5
clone_size: .
cdr3_nt: TGTGCCAGCTGTCCCCCCACTAGTCGAGAGACCCAGTACTTC
cdr3_aa: CASCPPTSRETQYF

d_call: .
v_call: TRBV6-1
cdr3_length: 13
j_call: TRBJ1-1
clone_size: once
cdr3_nt: TGTGCCAGCAGTGAGACAGCTAACACTGAAGCTTTCTTT
cdr3_aa: CASSETANTEAFF

d_call: .
v_call: TRBV18
cdr3_length: 14
j_call: TRBJ1-1
clone_size: .
cdr3_nt: TGTGCCAGCTCACCACCGGGGGGTCTCACTGAAGCTTTCTTT
cdr3_aa: CASSPPGGLTEAFF

d_call: .
v_call: TRBV2
cdr3_length: 16
j_call: TRBJ2-7
clone_size: .
cdr3_nt: TGTGCCAGCAGTGGGCGGGGCCAGGGACGGCGGAACGAGCAGTACTTC
cdr3_aa: CASSGRGQGRRNEQYF

d_call: TRBD1
v_call: TRBV6-6
cdr3_length: 13
j_call: TRBJ1-5
clone_size: .
cdr3_nt: TGTGCCAGCAGTTGGCAGGGGGATCAGCCCCAGCATTTT
cdr3_aa: CASSWQGDQPQHF

d_call: .
v_call: TRBV27
cdr3_length: 12
j_call: TRBJ1-2
clone_size: .
cdr3_nt: TGTGCCAGCAGTGCAGGGAACTATGGCTACACCTTC
cdr3_aa: CASSAGNYGYTF

d_call: TRBD2
v_call: TRBV11-2
cdr3_length: 16
j_call: TRBJ2-5
clone_size: .
cdr3_nt: TGTGCCAGCAGCCCCAGGACTAGCGGGGGGGAAGAGACCCAGTACTTC
cdr3_aa: CASSPRTSGGEETQYF

d_call: .
v_call: TRBV6-5
cdr3_length: 10
j_call: TRBJ1-4
clone_size: .
cdr3_nt: TGTGCCAGCAGTTACGAAAAACTGTTTTTT
cdr3_aa: CASSYEKLFF

d_call: TRBD1
v_call: TRBV6-6
cdr3_length: 13
j_call: TRBJ1-1
clone_size: .
cdr3_nt: TGTGCCAGCACTAACGGACAGGGTGGTTGGGCTTTCTTT
cdr3_aa: CASTNGQGGWAFF

d_call: .
v_call: TRBV11-2
cdr3_length: 14
j_call: TRBJ2-3
clone_size: .
cdr3_nt: TGTGCCAGCAGCTTTTGGGGGGGCACAGATACGCAGTATTTT
cdr3_aa: CASSFWGGTDTQYF

d_call: .
v_call: TRBV5-4
cdr3_length: 11
j_call: TRBJ2-7
clone_size: .
cdr3_nt: TGTGCCAGCAGCTTCGGCGGGATACGTTACTTC
cdr3_aa: CASSFGGIRYF

d_call: .
v_call: TRBV13
cdr3_length: 11
j_call: TRBJ1-4
clone_size: .
cdr3_nt: TGTGCCAGCAGCTTAGGCGAAAAACTGTTTTTT
cdr3_aa: CASSLGEKLFF

d_call: .
v_call: TRBV9
cdr3_length: 13
j_call: TRBJ2-5
clone_size: .
cdr3_nt: TGTGCCAGCGCCCGCCCCCCCCAAGAGACCCAGTACTTC
cdr3_aa: CASARPPQETQYF